Below are 30 T cell receptor beta chains sequenced from a single sample in a study of cytomegalovirus exposure and HLA in healthy donors. PCR primers comprised 60 Vbeta and 13 Jbeta primers. Measured with immunoSEQ multiplex PCR; TCRdb has only the in-frame clones, and not every one. The sample has 150,000 or so clones, more than 9.5% seen once. Sequenced: PBMCs. The receptors were gathered from a man in his fifties in good health and CMV-seronegative.

In this sample, this clone turned up a few times. The chain uses TRBV2 and TRBJ1-2; D call uncertain. Trimming took 0 bases from V and 4 from J, leaving 6 bases between them. The CDR3 has 13 amino acids. CDR1 SNHLY and CDR2 FYNNEI come from the germline V gene. The CDR3 sequence: CASSEAPVYGYTF. In nucleotides, the CDR3 is TGTGCCAGCAGTGAAGCTCCGGTCTATGGCTACACCTTC.

V gene TRBV28 combines with J gene TRBJ2-7, with TRBD2 as a possible D gene (5 bases). Trimming cost V 5 bases and J 5 bases, with 19 bases left between them. Germline lookup yields CDR1 MDHEN and CDR2 SYDVKM. The length of the CDR3 is 15 residues. The CDR3 here is CASSNTGWPRDEQYF. The DNA of the CDR3 is TGTGCCAGCAGTAATACGGGGTGGCCCCGGGACGAGCAGTACTTC.

This clone occurred a few times. V gene TRBV5-1 combines with J gene TRBJ2-1; D perhaps matches TRBD2 (7 bases). Germline V gene lookup returns CDR1 SGHRS and CDR2 YFSETQ. Trimming removed 4 bases from V and 9 bases from J, with 20 bases in between. This CDR3 has 15 residues. The CDR3 nucleotides are TGCGCCAGCAGCCCCGCCGGGGGGCCCAACAGTGAGCAGTTCTTC. Translating gives CASSPAGGPNSEQFF.

This sequence joins TRBV18 and TRBJ1-1, with D possibly being TRBD1 (6 bases). The CDR3 covers 14 residues. CDR1 and CDR2 (germline): KGHSH, LQKENI. V was pared by 4 bases and J by 1 base, with 10 bases between. Here the CDR3 DNA reads TGTGCCAGCTCACGTAACAGGGAGAACACTGAAGCTTTCTTT. It translates to CASSRNRENTEAFF. Full variable domain (outside the CDR3, taken from reference TRBV18 and TRBJ1-1): NAGVMQNPRHLVRRRGQEARLRCSPMKGHSHVYWYRQLPEEGLKFMVYLQKENIIDESGMPKERFSAEFPKEGPSILRIQQVVRGDSAAYFCASSRNRENTEAFFGQGTRLTVV.

J is TRBJ2-5 and V is TRBV25-1, with 10 bases aligning to TRBD2. The DNA end is more similar to TRBJ2-7, so the J call may be wrong. Germline CDR1 MGHDK, CDR2 SYGVNS. The CDR3 covers 13 residues. The CDR3 sequence: CASGTSVAYEQYF. CDR3 DNA: TGTGCCAGCGGGACTAGCGTAGCCTACGAGCAGTACTTC.

Here the CDR3 reads CASSFGLAGSSYEQYF. CDR3 in DNA: TGTGCCAGCAGTTTTGGGCTAGCGGGGAGCTCCTACGAGCAGTACTTC. V and J are TRBV28 and TRBJ2-7, with 9 bases lining up with TRBD2. The CDR3 spans 16 residues. Germline V gene lookup returns CDR1 MDHEN and CDR2 SYDVKM. Losses at the gene ends were 3 bases for V and 0 bases for J; bases not matched to a gene: 6.

J is TRBJ1-2 and V is TRBV2, with D possibly TRBD1 on 6 matching bases. Trimming cost V 7 bases and J 8 bases, with 11 bases left between them. The germline CDR1 and CDR2 sequences are SNHLY and FYNNEI. The CDR3 totals 11 residues. This CDR3 is CASTPDRGYTF. DNA of the CDR3: TGTGCCAGCACACCCGACAGGGGCTACACCTTC.

The rearrangement uses TRBV5-1 and TRBJ1-1; D remains ambiguous. CDR1 SGHRS and CDR2 YFSETQ come from the germline V gene. Between the trimmed V and J ends, which lost 0 bases and 4 bases, there was a span of 10 bases. The CDR3 loop spans 14 amino acids. The CDR3 loop is CASSLAVGSTEAFF. DNA for the CDR3: TGCGCCAGCAGCTTGGCCGTGGGGAGCACTGAAGCTTTCTTT.

CDR3 sequence: CSVRTSGRGEQYF. The CDR3 DNA reads as TGCAGCGTCCGGACTAGCGGGAGAGGGGAGCAGTACTTC. V gene TRBV29-1 combines with J gene TRBJ2-7, with TRBD2 matching over 13 bases. The CDR3 is 13 amino acids. The J segment lost 7 bases and the V segment lost 6 bases, leaving 6 bases of the junction unmatched. Looked up from germline, CDR1 is SQVTM and CDR2 is ANQGSEA.

This clone was counted only a few times. This sequence joins TRBV14 and TRBJ2-7, with TRBD2 matching over 7 bases. The CDR3 length is 14 residues. Germline V gene data show CDR1 as SGHDN and CDR2 as FVKESK. The trim removed 6 bases at V and 0 bases at J, leaving 5 bases unmatched. The CDR3 region is CASRRAGPSYEQYF. CDR3 nucleotide sequence: TGTGCCAGCAGAAGAGCGGGGCCCTCCTACGAGCAGTACTTC.

The sample holds a few counts of this clone. The chain couples TRBV19 to TRBJ2-1; TRBD2 agrees at 11 bases. The CDR3 is 14 residues long. The V and J ends lost 5 bases and 10 bases, in that order; junction bases with no gene match: 7. Germline CDR1 LNHDA, CDR2 SQIVND (reference sequence). The CDR3 sequence: CASSLAGGLAEQFF. In DNA, the CDR3 is TGTGCCAGTAGTCTAGCGGGGGGACTGGCGGAGCAGTTCTTC.

This clone was counted a few times. In DNA form, the CDR3 reads TGTGCCAGCAGCTCTTATCTGGCCGGGGCCTACAATGAGCAGTTCTTC. Protein: CASSSYLAGAYNEQFF. The V gene is TRBV7-9, the J gene TRBJ2-1, with D perhaps TRBD2 (5 bases). This CDR3 contains 16 residues. V was trimmed by 4 bases and J by 2 bases, leaving 15 bases between them. Germline V lookup: CDR1 SEHNR, CDR2 FQNEAQ (reference sequence).

The chain employs TRBV5-1 and TRBJ2-3; 7 nucleotides line up with TRBD2. V was pared by 4 bases and J by 0 bases, with 14 bases of the junction left unmatched. This CDR3 comprises 18 residues. The V gene's germline CDR1 is SGHRS and CDR2 YFSETQ. CDR3 protein: CASSPGGRARLSTDTQYF. CDR3 coding DNA: TGCGCCAGCAGCCCGGGGGGTAGAGCCCGCCTTAGCACAGATACGCAGTATTTT.

In DNA form, the CDR3 reads TGTGCCAGCAGTTTAGGGGACAGGGGGGGCGATGGCTACACCTTC. Amino acid sequence: CASSLGDRGGDGYTF. This chain connects TRBV28 to TRBJ1-2, with TRBD1 matching 11 bases. CDR1 is MDHEN, CDR2 SYDVKM, per germline. The V segment lost 2 bases and the J segment 6 bases; nucleotides outside the gene matches: 5. The CDR3 spans 15 residues.

This clone was counted between two and nine times. This sequence joins TRBV29-1 and TRBJ1-1; 9 bases are a match to TRBD1. The germline V gene encodes CDR1 SQVTM and CDR2 ANQGSEA. V was clipped by 6 bases and J by 5 bases; unmatched bases: 16. CDR3 length equals 16 residues. The CDR3: CSVLKTGGQGDTEAFF. CDR3 bases: TGCAGCGTACTGAAGACTGGGGGACAGGGAGATACTGAAGCTTTCTTT.

The chain recombines TRBV6-5 with TRBJ2-2; D is unclear. The V end was cut by 5 bases, the J end by 6 bases, with 7 bases between. Per the germline V gene, CDR1 is MNHEY and CDR2 is SVGAGI. The CDR3 is made up of 12 amino acids. The DNA of the CDR3 is TGTGCCAGCAGTGGGCGCGCCGGGGAGCTGTTTTTT. As protein: CASSGRAGELFF.

This rearrangement joins TRBV30 to TRBJ1-6; 8 bases are shared with TRBD1. The V gene's germline CDR1 is GTSNPN and CDR2 SVGIG (reference sequence). Trimming took 4 bases from V and 8 from J; bases not matched to a gene: 7. This CDR3 has 14 residues. CDR3 nucleotide sequence: TGTGCCTGGAATAACAGGGGGTCGGATTCACCCCTCCACTTT. As protein: CAWNNRGSDSPLHF.

This clone has more than one count but fewer than ten. The CDR3 is CASRPTQDLRTEAFF. The CDR3 DNA reads as TGTGCCAGCAGGCCAACTCAAGACCTGAGGACTGAAGCTTTCTTT. The chain recombines TRBV28 with TRBJ1-1; D is ambiguous. The CDR3 contains 15 residues. The germline CDR1 and CDR2 sequences are MDHEN and SYDVKM. The V and J ends lost 6 bases and 5 bases respectively, with 19 bases between them.

V is TRBV18 and J is TRBJ2-1; D is unclear. Germline CDR1 is KGHSH and CDR2 is LQKENI. Trimming took 2 bases from V and 5 from J, leaving 13 bases between them. The CDR3 extends over 15 amino acids. The CDR3 here is CASSPAIAGDNEQFF. CDR3 sequence (DNA): TGTGCCAGCTCACCAGCAATAGCCGGAGACAATGAGCAGTTCTTC.

This clone was observed a handful of times. The rearrangement uses TRBV25-1 and TRBJ2-3; TRBD2 agrees at 15 bases. The germline CDR1 and CDR2 sequences are MGHDK and SYGVNS. CDR3 length equals 16 residues. J gave up 3 bases and V 6 bases, and 4 bases lay outside the gene matches. This CDR3 is CASSSGTSGRTDTQYF. CDR3 coding DNA: TGTGCCAGCAGCTCCGGGACTAGCGGGAGGACAGATACGCAGTATTTT. The full variable domain, with the rest looked up from reference TRBV25-1 and TRBJ2-3, is EADIYQTPRYLVIGTGKKITLECSQTMGHDKMYWYQQDPGMELHLIHYSYGVNSTEKGDLSSESTVSRIRTEHFPLTLESARPSHTSQYLCASSSGTSGRTDTQYFGPGTRLTVL.

The chain recombines TRBV6-4 with TRBJ2-1; 8 bases match TRBD1. Germline V CDR1 and CDR2: MRHNA, SNTAGT. The ends lost 8 bases at V and 6 bases at J; junction bases unmatched: 6. This CDR3 contains 13 residues. The CDR3 DNA is TGTGCCAGCTCACAGGGGGTCGGCAATGAGCAGTTCTTC. It is translated as CASSQGVGNEQFF.

J is TRBJ2-7 and V is TRBV9, with 7 positions matching TRBD2. The CDR3 sequence is 15 residues long. With V trimmed by 1 base and J by 7 bases, 11 bases remained unmatched. The V gene's germline CDR1 is SGDLS and CDR2 YYNGEE. CDR3 protein: CASSVPRLAAQEQYF. The CDR3 DNA follows: TGTGCCAGCAGCGTACCGCGGCTAGCGGCCCAGGAGCAGTACTTC.

This clone has more than one count but fewer than ten. The V gene is TRBV7-9, the J gene TRBJ2-2, with D perhaps matching TRBD1 (5 bases). Trimming left V 5 bases short and J 0 bases short, with 10 bases between. The length of the CDR3 is 15 residues. CDR1 is SEHNR, CDR2 FQNEAQ, per germline (reference sequence). The CDR3 protein is CASSQQGANTGELFF. The CDR3 DNA reads TGTGCCAGCAGCCAGCAGGGCGCGAACACCGGGGAGCTGTTTTTT.

This rearrangement joins TRBV5-6 to TRBJ1-5, with D hard to call. The CDR3 loop spans 13 amino acids. The germline V gene has CDR1 SGHDT and CDR2 YYEEEE. Trimming took 1 base from V and 4 from J, leaving 6 bases between them. The CDR3 loop is CASSLSGNQPQHF. For the CDR3, the DNA is TGTGCCAGCAGCTTGTCCGGGAATCAGCCCCAGCATTTT.

A few counts support this clone. The chain's CDR3 is CASSAFLVSQETQYF. DNA for the CDR3: TGTGCCAGCAGTGCTTTCCTAGTTAGCCAAGAGACCCAGTACTTC. The chain is built from TRBV2 and TRBJ2-5; D remains unclear. The germline V and J ends were trimmed by 4 bases and 1 base, with 13 bases remaining between them. The CDR3 extends over 15 amino acids. Per the germline V gene, CDR1 is SNHLY and CDR2 is FYNNEI.

Only a few counts were recorded for this clone. The J gene is TRBJ2-5, the V gene TRBV14; 8 bases are a match to TRBD1. Germline-derived CDR1 and CDR2 are SGHDN and FVKESK. The CDR3 runs to 14 residues. The J segment lost 4 bases and the V segment lost 4 bases, leaving 5 bases of the junction unmatched. The CDR3 reads CASSLGQGRETQYF. The CDR3, as DNA: TGTGCCAGCAGCCTCGGACAGGGTCGAGAGACCCAGTACTTC.

V and J are TRBV7-2 and TRBJ2-4, with TRBD2 as a possible D gene (6 bases). V lost 2 bases and J lost 1, with 6 bases in between. The CDR3 is 14 residues long. The V gene's germline CDR1 is SGHTA and CDR2 FQGNSA. DNA for the CDR3: TGTGCCAGCAGCTTACGGGGGGCCAAAAACATTCAGTACTTC. Its protein product is CASSLRGAKNIQYF.

The chain couples TRBV30 to TRBJ1-2; TRBD1 matches 9 bases. Germline loops: CDR1 GTSNPN, CDR2 SVGIG (reference sequence). This CDR3 is 14 amino acids long. V was clipped by 2 bases and J by 3 bases; unmatched bases: 4. The DNA of the CDR3 is TGTGCCTGGAGTCTACAGGGGGCTGACTATGGCTACACCTTC. As protein: CAWSLQGADYGYTF.

The chain couples TRBV30 to TRBJ1-4; tentatively, D is TRBD1 (5 bases). The CDR3 is 15 amino acids. CDR1 is GTSNPN and CDR2 is SVGIG in the germline V gene (reference sequence). Trimming removed 0 bases from V and 11 bases from J, with 19 bases in between. DNA of the CDR3: TGTGCCTGGAGTGTATTACGTAAGGGGACTCGGAAACTGTTTTTT. Translating it yields CAWSVLRKGTRKLFF.

The rearrangement links TRBV30 to TRBJ2-1; TRBD2 matches at 7 bases. V lost 2 bases, J lost 6 bases, and 13 bases stayed unmatched. Germline lookup yields CDR1 GTSNPN and CDR2 SVGIG (reference sequence). The CDR3 loop spans 16 amino acids. The CDR3 here is CAWSPIGRSSGNEQFF. DNA of the CDR3: TGTGCCTGGAGTCCAATCGGGAGGTCGTCCGGCAATGAGCAGTTCTTC.